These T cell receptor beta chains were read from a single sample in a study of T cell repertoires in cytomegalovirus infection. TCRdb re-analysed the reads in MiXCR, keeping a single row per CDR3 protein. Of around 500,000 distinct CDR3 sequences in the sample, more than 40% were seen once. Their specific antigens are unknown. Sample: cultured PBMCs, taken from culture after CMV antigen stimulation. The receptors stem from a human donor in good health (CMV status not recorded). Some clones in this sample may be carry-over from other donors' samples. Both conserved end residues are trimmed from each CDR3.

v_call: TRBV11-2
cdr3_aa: ASSSHGGLVSYEQY

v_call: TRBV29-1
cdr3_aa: SVGKGAPGANVLT

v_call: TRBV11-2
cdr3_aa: ASSLVRERTDTQY

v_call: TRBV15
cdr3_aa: ATGDSAYEQY

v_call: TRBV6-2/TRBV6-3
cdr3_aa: ASWRGVTAYEQY

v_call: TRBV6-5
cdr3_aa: ASSRGGTTTDTQY

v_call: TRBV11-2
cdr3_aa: ASGGTEQY

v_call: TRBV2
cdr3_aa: ASSQGGEGEKLF

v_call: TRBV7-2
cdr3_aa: ASSLLGGPEEQY

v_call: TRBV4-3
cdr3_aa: ASSQLTASTDTQY

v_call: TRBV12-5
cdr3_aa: ASGSRGVVLANTEAF

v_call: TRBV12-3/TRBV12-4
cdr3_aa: ASSFGTTEAF

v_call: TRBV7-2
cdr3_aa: ASSTRPLNEQF

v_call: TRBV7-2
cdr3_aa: ASSLTLGLGVETQY

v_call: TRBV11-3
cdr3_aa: ASSATGESNSPLH

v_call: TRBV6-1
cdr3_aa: ASSDRQGYGGGYT

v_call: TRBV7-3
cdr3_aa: ASSFSGNGGNTIY

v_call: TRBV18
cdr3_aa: ASSPSARGGEQF

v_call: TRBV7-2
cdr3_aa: ASSLASGPSGRPYEQY

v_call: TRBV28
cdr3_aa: ASSLFTGPGVAEAF

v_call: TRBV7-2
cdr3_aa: ASSPRFRAPGANVLT

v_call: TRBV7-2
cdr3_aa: ASSRTGAYNEQF

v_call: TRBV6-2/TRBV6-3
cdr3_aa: ASSTRDRRVF

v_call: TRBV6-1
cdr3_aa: ASSAGPRYYGYT

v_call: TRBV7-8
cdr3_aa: ASSLGFGQPQH

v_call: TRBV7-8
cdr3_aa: ASSSLGQGAQGATGELF

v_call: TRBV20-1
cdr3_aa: SARDPGLAGGPITDTQY

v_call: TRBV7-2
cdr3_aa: ASSFDRGQEGAQH

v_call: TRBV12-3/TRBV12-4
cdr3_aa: ASSPAGGGNSPLH

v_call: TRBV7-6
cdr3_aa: ASSFRQGNYEQY

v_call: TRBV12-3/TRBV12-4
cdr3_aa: ASSLASGRGNAYEQY

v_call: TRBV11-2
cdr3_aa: ASRVGGVTNTGELF

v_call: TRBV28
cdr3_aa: ASSLLAGGGSNQPQH

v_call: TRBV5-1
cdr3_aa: ASSIGQVQETQY

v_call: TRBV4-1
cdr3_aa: ASSQSTGGFLKPQH

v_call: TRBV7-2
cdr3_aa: ASSLVPITMQTQY

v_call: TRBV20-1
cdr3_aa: SAGDLKGEQY

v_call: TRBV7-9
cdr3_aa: ASSLVSFTEAF